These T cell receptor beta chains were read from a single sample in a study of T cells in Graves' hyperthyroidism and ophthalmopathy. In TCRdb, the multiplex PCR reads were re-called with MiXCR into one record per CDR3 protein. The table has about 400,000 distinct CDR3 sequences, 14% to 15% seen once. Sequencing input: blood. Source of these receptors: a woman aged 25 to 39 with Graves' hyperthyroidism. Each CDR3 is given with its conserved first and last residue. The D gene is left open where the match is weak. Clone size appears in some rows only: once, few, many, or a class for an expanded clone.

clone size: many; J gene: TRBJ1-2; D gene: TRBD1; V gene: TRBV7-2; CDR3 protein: CASSPQAGGTYGYTF; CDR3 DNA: TGTGCCAGCAGCCCCCAGGCAGGGGGCACCTATGGCTACACCTTC
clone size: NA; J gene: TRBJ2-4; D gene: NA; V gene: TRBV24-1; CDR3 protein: CATSDYDVQYF; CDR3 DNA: TGTGCCACCAGTGATTATGACGTTCAGTACTTC
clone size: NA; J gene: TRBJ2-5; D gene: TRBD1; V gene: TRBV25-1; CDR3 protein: CASSGTTGAMGTQYF; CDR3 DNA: TGTGCCAGCAGTGGAACGACAGGGGCCATGGGGACCCAGTACTTC
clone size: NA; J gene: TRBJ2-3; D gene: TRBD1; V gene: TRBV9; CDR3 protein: CASSVAGQGATTQYF; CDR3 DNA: TGTGCCAGCAGCGTAGCGGGACAGGGGGCGACTACGCAGTATTTT
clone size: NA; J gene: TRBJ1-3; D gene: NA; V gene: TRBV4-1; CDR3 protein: CASSQGGSDSGNTIYF; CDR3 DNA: TGCGCCAGCAGCCAAGGGGGGAGTGACTCTGGAAACACCATATATTTT
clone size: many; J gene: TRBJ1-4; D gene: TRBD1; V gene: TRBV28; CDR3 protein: CASRTRDRGHGKKLFF; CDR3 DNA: TGTGCCAGCAGGACAAGGGACAGGGGGCATGGGAAGAAACTGTTTTTT
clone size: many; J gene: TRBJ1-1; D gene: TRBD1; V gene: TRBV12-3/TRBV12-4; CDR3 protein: CASSRPQGAYTEAFF; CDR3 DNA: TGTGCCAGCAGTCGGCCACAGGGGGCGTACACTGAAGCTTTCTTT
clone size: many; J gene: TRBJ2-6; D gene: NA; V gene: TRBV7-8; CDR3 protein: CASSAGLGSGANVLTF; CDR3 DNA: TGTGCCAGCAGCGCCGGACTGGGCTCTGGGGCCAACGTCCTGACTTTC
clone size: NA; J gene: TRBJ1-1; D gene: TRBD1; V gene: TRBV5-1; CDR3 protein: CASSSGQGHTEAFF; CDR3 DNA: TGCGCCAGCAGCTCGGGACAGGGGCACACTGAAGCTTTCTTT
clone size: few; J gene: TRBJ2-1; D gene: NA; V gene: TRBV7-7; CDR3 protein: CASSSATGPYNEQFF; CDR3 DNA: TGTGCTAGCAGCTCAGCGACAGGTCCCTACAATGAGCAGTTCTTC
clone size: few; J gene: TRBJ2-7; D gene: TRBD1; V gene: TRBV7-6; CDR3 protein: CASSSRTGSNPYEQYF; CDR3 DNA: TGTGCCAGCAGCTCTCGGACAGGGAGTAACCCCTACGAGCAGTACTTC
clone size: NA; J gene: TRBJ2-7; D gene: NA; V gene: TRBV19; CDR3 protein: CASEVGNEQYF; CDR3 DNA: TGTGCCAGCGAGGTGGGAAACGAGCAGTACTTC
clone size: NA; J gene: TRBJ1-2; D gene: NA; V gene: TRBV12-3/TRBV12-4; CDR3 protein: CASSLGRWNYGCTF; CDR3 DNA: TGTGCCAGCAGCTTGGGACGGTGGAACTATGGCTGCACCTTC
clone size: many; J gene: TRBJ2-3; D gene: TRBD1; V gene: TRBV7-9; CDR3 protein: CASSLPPMGQGLDTQYF; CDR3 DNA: TGTGCCAGCAGCCTACCCCCCATGGGACAGGGATTAGATACGCAGTATTTT
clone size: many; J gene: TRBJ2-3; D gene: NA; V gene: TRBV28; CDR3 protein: CASSPIGDTQYF; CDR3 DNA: TGTGCCAGCAGTCCAATAGGAGATACGCAGTATTTT
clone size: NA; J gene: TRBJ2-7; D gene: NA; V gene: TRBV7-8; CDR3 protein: CASSLGGAPSYEQYF; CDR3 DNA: TGTGCCAGCAGCTTAGGCGGAGCGCCCTCCTACGAGCAGTACTTC
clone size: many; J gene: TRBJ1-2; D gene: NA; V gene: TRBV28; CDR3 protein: CASSLVSSPYGYTF; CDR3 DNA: TGTGCCAGCAGTTTGGTCAGTTCCCCCTATGGCTACACCTTC
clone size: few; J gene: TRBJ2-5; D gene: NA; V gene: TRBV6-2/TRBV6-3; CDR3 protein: CASSYLYGETQYF; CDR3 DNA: TGTGCCAGCAGTTACTTGTACGGAGAGACCCAGTACTTC
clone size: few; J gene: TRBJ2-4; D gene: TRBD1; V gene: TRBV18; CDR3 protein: CASSPISGTGLNIQYF; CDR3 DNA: TGTGCCAGCTCACCTATATCCGGGACAGGGTTGAACATTCAGTACTTC
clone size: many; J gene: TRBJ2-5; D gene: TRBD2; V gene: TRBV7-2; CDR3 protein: CASSLKSGRETQYF; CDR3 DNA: TGTGCCAGCAGCCTCAAGAGCGGGAGAGAGACCCAGTACTTC
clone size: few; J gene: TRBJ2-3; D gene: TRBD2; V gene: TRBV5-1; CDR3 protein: CASSTLAGGPPDTQYF; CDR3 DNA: TGCGCCAGCAGCACACTAGCGGGAGGGCCCCCAGATACGCAGTATTTT
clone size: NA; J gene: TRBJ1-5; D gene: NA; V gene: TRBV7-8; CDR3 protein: CASSLVEGYRNQPQHF; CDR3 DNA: TGTGCCAGCAGCTTAGTTGAGGGGTATAGAAATCAGCCCCAGCATTTT
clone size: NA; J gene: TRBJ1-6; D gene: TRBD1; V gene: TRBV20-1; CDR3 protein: CSASSQGANSPLHF; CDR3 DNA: TGCAGTGCCAGCTCCCAGGGGGCTAATTCACCCCTCCACTTT
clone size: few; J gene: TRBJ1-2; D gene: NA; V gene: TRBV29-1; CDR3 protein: CSVERENAYTF; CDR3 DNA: TGCAGCGTTGAACGGGAGAATGCCTACACCTTC
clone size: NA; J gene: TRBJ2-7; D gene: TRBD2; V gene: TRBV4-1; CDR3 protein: CASSQDLGGVSSYEQYF; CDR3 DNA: TGCGCCAGCAGCCAAGACCTTGGGGGGGTGAGCTCCTACGAGCAGTACTTC
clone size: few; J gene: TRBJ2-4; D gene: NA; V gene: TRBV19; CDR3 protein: CASSTGYIQYF; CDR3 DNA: TGTGCCAGTAGTACAGGGTACATTCAGTACTTC
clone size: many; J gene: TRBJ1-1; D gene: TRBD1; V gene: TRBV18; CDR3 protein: CASSPRGQGAEAFF; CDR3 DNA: TGTGCCAGCTCACCGAGGGGACAGGGGGCTGAAGCTTTCTTT
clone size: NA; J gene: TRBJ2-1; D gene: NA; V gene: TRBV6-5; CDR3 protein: CASSYSRQYNEQFF; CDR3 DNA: TGTGCCAGCAGTTACTCGAGACAGTACAATGAGCAGTTCTTC
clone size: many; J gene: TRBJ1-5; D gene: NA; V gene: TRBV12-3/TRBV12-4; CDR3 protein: CASRGGNQPQHF; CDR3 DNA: TGTGCCAGCAGGGGTGGCAATCAGCCCCAGCATTTT
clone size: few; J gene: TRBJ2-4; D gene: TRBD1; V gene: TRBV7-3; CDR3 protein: CASSLLGRGMDIQYF; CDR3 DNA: TGTGCCAGCAGCTTATTGGGCAGGGGGATGGACATTCAGTACTTC
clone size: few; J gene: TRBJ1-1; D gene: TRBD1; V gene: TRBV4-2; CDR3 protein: CASSQDSGQATEAFF; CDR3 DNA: TGTGCCAGCAGCCAAGATTCCGGACAGGCCACTGAAGCTTTCTTT
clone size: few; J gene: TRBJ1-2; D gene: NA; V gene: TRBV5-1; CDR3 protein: CASSLTLSSIYGYTF; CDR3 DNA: TGCGCCAGCAGCTTGACTTTGTCTAGTATTTATGGCTACACCTTC
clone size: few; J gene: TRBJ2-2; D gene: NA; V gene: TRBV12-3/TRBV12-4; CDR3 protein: CASSFSPGAGELFF; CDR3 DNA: TGTGCCAGCAGTTTTTCTCCGGGTGCCGGGGAGCTGTTTTTT
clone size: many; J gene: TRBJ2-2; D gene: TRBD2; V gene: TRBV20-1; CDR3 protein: CSASRGGSDTGELFF; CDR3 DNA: TGCAGTGCTTCCCGCGGGGGGTCCGACACCGGGGAGCTGTTTTTT
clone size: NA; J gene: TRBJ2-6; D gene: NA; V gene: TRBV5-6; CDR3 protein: CASSPPDGIFSGANVLTF; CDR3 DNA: TGTGCCAGCAGCCCCCCCGACGGGATTTTCTCTGGGGCCAACGTCCTGACTTTC
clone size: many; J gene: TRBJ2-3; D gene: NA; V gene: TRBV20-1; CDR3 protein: CSAPQRRGTDTQYF; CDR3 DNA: TGCAGTGCGCCCCAGCGTAGGGGCACAGATACGCAGTATTTT